This T cell receptor (beta chain) appears in the sequencing data of a study of cytomegalovirus exposure and HLA in healthy donors. V dropped 7 bases and J dropped 2; count of bases not matched to a gene: 5. The CDR3 consists of 14 residues. The V gene's germline CDR1 is MDHEN and CDR2 SYDVKM. Overall study findings and caveats: The HLA-A and HLA-B alleles of most subjects were reportedly predicted accurately from TCR beta sequences.

For this clone: As yet, its antigen is unknown.

Primers for the PCR totalled 60 Vbeta and 13 Jbeta. Sequencing used immunoSEQ multiplex PCR; TCRdb keeps in-frame clones, though not all of them. The sample contains approximately 300,000 clones, about four fifths of which appear only once. The chain combines TRBV28 with TRBJ1-3; 7 nucleotides agree with TRBD1. Sequencing input: PBMCs. This clonotype was sampled from a girl aged 2 to 10 in good health and CMV-seronegative. The CDR3 protein is CASKPDRAGNTIYF. In DNA form, the CDR3 reads TGTGCCAGCAAACCCGACAGGGCTGGAAACACCATATATTTT.